The clone carrying this T cell receptor beta chain was seen ten or more times. Its antigen is currently unknown. This record belongs to a study of T cells after yellow fever vaccination. Study-wide points: Clonotypes appearing in both CD4 and CD8 compartments existed, and their share was small. Post-booster samples contained most primary-vaccination clones (approximately 96% CD4, approximately 88% CD8). It was the secondary response that reached its peak faster, day 5 versus 15, but it was weaker.

TCRdb ran MiXCR on the 5' RACE reads and lists one entry per CDR3 protein. The sample has roughly 310,000 distinct CDR3 sequences; about 9.5% are singletons. CDR3 length: 14 residues. Losses at the gene ends were 9 bases for V and 5 bases for J; bases not matched to a gene: 7. Looked up from germline, CDR1 is LNHDA and CDR2 is SQIVND (reference sequence). Sequencing was performed on PBMCs, taken on the day of the first yellow fever vaccination. The V and J genes are TRBV19 and TRBJ2-2; 9 nucleotides agree with TRBD1. The TCR sequence derives from a young man who received the YFV17D yellow fever vaccine. The CDR3 sequence is CARGTGLKTGELFF. The DNA of the CDR3 is TGTGCCAGAGGGACAGGGCTTAAGACCGGGGAGCTGTTTTTT.